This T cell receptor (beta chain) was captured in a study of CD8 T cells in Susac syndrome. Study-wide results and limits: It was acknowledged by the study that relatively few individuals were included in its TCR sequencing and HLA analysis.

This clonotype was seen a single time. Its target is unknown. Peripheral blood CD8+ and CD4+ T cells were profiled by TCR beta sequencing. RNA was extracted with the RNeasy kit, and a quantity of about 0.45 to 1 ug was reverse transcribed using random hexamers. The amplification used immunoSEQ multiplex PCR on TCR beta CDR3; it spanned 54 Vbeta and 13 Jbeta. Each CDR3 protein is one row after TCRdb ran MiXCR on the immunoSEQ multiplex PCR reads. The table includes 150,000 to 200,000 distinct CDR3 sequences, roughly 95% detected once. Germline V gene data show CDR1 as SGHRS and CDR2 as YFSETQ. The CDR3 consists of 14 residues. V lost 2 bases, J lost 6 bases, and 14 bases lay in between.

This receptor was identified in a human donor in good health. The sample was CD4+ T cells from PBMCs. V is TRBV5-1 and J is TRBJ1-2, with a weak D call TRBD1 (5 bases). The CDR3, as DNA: TGCGCCAGCAGCTTCTCAGGGAGCTCGGATGGCTACACCTTC. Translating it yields CASSFSGSSDGYTF.